This record concerns one T cell receptor beta chain sequence. Its antigen remains undetermined. It has no much larger one-base neighbor in the sample; base qualities were not kept. The CDR3, cysteine through phenylalanine, is 15 amino acids long. The retained sequence is limited to the CDR3, 45 bases, with the frame set at the first base. Via the germline V gene (reference sequence), CDR1 is LNHNV and CDR2 YYDKDF. Trimming takes 0 bases from V and 5 bases from J, and the germline ends sit 13 bases apart. The data stem from a study of blood T cell repertoires in COVID-19 (TCRdb year 2020). At the level of the whole study: Samples from collaborators originated in the United States, Italy and Spain and spanned both the acute and convalescent phases of COVID-19. The samples were drawn from two sources: the first 160 participants of the ongoing ImmuneRACE study, and 1,000 to 1,500 subjects contributed by 6 global collaborators. The repertoires were released in a freely available public database intended as a resource for research on the immune response to SARS-CoV-2. The prospective study material was composed of cDNA or gDNA derived from T cells, B-cell-depleted T cells, or PBMCs. The sample metadata nearly always contained a de-identified subject ID, COVID-19 status, age in years and sex. The dataset comprised deeply sampled blood TCRbeta repertoires from subjects exposed to, actively infected with, or recovered from COVID-19. HLA class I and class II types, where available, came from metadata supplied by the sample provider rather than from assay-based typing.

TCRbeta CDR3 regions were amplified from genomic DNA using the immunoSEQ Assay, a bias-controlled multiplex PCR. Turning to the authors' computational methods: The number of nucleated cells in each sample was estimated by amplification of reference gene primers within the assay. Sequence reads were collapsed and filtered to measure the absolute abundance of every unique TCRbeta CDR3 rearrangement. For each sample, productive Simpson clonality was calculated as the square root of Simpson's diversity index across productive rearrangements. Drawn from immuneACCESS, this table holds only the in-frame rearrangements with V and J called that TCRdb kept. Clones are partly lost; checked studies trace under half to an unresolved V gene and leave the rest unexplained. V and J calls and clone size come straight from that table; D and trimming were deduced from the DNA. Recorded for this sample are around 25,000 clones; 81% of them occurred a single time. Of the sample, around 7% is held by the ten largest clones.

Collaborating institutions collected whole blood in K2EDTA tubes following their own protocols. For TCRbeta analysis, collaborators shipped samples as frozen whole blood, isolated PBMCs, or DNA extracted from either of those sample types. General study outcomes and caveats: The amount of clinical and demographic metadata varied by source and participant and was provided uncurated.

This receptor was identified in a man in his sixties or seventies with acute or convalescent COVID-19. Sequenced sample: peripheral blood. The rearrangement combines TRBV15 with TRBJ2-5; the D gene identity is not certain. The sequenced DNA is TGTGCCACCAGCAGAGAATACAATCCCTCGGAGACCCAGTACTTC. The translation is CATSREYNPSETQYF.